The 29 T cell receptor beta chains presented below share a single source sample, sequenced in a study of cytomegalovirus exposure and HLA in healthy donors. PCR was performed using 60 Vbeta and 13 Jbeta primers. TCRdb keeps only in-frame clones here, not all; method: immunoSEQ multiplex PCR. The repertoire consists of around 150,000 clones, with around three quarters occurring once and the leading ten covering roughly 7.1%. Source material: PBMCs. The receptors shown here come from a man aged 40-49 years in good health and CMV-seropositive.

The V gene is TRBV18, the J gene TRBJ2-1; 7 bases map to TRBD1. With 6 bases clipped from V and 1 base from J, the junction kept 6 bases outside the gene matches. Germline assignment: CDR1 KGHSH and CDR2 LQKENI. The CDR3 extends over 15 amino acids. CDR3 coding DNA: TGTGCCAGCTCCTCCCGACAGGGATCCTACAATGAGCAGTTCTTC. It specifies CASSSRQGSYNEQFF.

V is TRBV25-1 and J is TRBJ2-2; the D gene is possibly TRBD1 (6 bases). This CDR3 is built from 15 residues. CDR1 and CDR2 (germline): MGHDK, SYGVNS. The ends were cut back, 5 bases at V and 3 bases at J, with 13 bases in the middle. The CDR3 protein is CASSRPQGYTGELFF. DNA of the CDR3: TGTGCCAGCAGTCGCCCCCAGGGGTACACCGGGGAGCTGTTTTTT. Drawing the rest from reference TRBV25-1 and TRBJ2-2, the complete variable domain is EADIYQTPRYLVIGTGKKITLECSQTMGHDKMYWYQQDPGMELHLIHYSYGVNSTEKGDLSSESTVSRIRTEHFPLTLESARPSHTSQYLCASSRPQGYTGELFFGEGSRLTVL.

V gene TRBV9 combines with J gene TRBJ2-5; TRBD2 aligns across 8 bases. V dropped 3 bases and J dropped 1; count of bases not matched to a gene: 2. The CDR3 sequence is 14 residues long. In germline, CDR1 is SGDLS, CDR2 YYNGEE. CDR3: CASSATSGQETQYF. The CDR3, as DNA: TGTGCCAGCAGCGCCACTAGCGGCCAAGAGACCCAGTACTTC.

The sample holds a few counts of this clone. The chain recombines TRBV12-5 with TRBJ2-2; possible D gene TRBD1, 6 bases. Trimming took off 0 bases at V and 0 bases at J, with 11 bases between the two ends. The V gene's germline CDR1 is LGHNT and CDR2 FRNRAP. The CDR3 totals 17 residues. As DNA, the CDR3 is TGTGCTAGTGGTTTGGTAACAGGGTTTGCGAACACCGGGGAGCTGTTTTTT. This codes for CASGLVTGFANTGELFF.

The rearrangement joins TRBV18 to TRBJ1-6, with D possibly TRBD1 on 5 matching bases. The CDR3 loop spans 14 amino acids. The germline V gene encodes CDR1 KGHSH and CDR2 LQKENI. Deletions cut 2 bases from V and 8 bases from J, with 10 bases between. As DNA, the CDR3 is TGTGCCAGCTCACCATCTTCACAGGATTCACCCCTCCACTTT. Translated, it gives CASSPSSQDSPLHF. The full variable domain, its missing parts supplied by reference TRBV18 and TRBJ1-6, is NAGVMQNPRHLVRRRGQEARLRCSPMKGHSHVYWYRQLPEEGLKFMVYLQKENIIDESGMPKERFSAEFPKEGPSILRIQQVVRGDSAAYFCASSPSSQDSPLHFGNGTRLTVT.

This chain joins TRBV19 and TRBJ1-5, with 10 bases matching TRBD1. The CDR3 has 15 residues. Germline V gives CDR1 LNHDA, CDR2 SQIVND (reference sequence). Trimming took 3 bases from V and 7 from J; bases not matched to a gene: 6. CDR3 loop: CASSIRQGAAQPQHF. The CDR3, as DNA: TGTGCCAGTAGTATTAGACAGGGGGCGGCACAGCCCCAGCATTTT. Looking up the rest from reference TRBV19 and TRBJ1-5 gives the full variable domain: DGGITQSPKYLFRKEGQNVTLSCEQNLNHDAMYWYRQDPGQGLRLIYYSQIVNDFQKGDIAEGYSVSREKKESFPLTVTSAQKNPTAFYLCASSIRQGAAQPQHFGDGTRLSIL.

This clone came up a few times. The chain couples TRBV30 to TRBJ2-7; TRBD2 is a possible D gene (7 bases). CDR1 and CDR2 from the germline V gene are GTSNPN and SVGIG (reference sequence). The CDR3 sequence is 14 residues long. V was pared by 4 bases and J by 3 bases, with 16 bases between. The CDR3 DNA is TGTGCCTGGACTACGGGGGGCGAAAGCTACGAGCAGTACTTC. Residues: CAWTTGGESYEQYF.

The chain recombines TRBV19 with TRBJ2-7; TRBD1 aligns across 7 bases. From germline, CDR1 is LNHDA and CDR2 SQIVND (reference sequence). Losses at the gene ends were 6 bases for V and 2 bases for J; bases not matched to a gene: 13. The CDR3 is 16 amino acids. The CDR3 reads CASRYPRGLVTYEQYF. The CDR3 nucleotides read TGTGCCAGTAGATACCCAAGGGGGCTGGTGACCTACGAGCAGTACTTC.

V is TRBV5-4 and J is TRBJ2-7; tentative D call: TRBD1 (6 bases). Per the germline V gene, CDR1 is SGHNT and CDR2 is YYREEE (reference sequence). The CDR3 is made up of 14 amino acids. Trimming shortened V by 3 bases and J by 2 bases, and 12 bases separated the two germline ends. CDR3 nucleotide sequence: TGTGCCAGCAGCTCCGGGACACACACCTACGAGCAGTACTTC. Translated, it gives CASSSGTHTYEQYF. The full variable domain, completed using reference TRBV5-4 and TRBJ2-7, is ETGVTQSPTHLIKTRGQQVTLRCSSQSGHNTVSWYQQALGQGPQFIFQYYREEENGRGNFPPRFSGLQFPNYSSELNVNALELDDSALYLCASSSGTHTYEQYFGPGTRLTVT.

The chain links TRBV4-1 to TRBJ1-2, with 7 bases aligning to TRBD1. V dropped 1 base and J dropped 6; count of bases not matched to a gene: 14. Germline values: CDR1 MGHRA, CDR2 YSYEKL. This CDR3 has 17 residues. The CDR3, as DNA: TGCGCCAGCAGCCAAGTTGGGGCGGGAAACAGGGGAAATGGCTACACCTTC. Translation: CASSQVGAGNRGNGYTF.

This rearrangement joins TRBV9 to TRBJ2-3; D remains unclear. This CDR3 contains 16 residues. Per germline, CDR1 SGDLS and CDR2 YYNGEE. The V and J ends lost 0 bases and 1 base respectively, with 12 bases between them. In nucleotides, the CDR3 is TGTGCCAGCAGCGTAGGGGCAGGTTCCCGCACAGATACGCAGTATTTT. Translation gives CASSVGAGSRTDTQYF.

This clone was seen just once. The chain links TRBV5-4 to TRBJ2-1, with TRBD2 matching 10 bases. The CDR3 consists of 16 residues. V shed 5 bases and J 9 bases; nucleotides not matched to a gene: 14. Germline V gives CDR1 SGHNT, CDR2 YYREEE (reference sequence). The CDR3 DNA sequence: TGTGCCAGCAGATCTGCTCGGACTAGCGGAGGCAGTGAGCAGTTCTTC. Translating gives CASRSARTSGGSEQFF. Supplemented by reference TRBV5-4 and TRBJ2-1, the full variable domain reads ETGVTQSPTHLIKTRGQQVTLRCSSQSGHNTVSWYQQALGQGPQFIFQYYREEENGRGNFPPRFSGLQFPNYSSELNVNALELDDSALYLCASRSARTSGGSEQFFGPGTRLTVL.

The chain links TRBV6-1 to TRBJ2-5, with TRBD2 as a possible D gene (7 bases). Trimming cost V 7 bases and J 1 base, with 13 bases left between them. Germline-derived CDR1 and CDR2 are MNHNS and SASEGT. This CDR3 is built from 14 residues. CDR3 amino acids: CASTEGGAQETQYF. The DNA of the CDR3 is TGTGCCAGCACCGAAGGGGGGGCCCAAGAGACCCAGTACTTC.

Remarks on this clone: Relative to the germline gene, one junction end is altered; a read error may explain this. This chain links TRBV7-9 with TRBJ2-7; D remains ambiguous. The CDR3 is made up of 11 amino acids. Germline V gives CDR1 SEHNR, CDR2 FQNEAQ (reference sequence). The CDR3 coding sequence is TGTTCCAGCAGCTCAGACTACGAGCAGTACTTC. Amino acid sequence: CSSSSDYEQYF.

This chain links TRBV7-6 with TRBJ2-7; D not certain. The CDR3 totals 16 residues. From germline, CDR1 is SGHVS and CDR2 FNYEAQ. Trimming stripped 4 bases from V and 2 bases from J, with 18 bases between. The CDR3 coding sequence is TGTGCCAGCAGCTCTTACCCAATAACAAGAACCTACGAGCAGTACTTC. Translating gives CASSSYPITRTYEQYF.

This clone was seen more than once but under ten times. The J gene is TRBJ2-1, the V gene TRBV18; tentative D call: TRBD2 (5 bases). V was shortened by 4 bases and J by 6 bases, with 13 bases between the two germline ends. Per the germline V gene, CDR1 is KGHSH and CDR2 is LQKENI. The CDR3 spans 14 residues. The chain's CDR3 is CASSQEGGSNEQFF. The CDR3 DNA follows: TGTGCCAGCTCACAAGAGGGCGGCAGCAATGAGCAGTTCTTC.

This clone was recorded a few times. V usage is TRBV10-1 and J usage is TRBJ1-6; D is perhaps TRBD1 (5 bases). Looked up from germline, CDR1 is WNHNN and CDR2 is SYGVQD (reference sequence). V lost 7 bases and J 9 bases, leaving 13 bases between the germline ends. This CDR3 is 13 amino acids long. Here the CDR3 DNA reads TGCGCCAGCACCGGGACTAGATGTTCACCCCTCCACTTT. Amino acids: CASTGTRCSPLHF.

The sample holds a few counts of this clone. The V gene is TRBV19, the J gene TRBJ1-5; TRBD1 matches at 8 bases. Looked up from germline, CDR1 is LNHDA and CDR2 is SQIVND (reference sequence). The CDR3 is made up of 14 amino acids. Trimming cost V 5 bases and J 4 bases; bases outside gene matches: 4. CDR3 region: CASSPRTGNQPQHF. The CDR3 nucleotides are TGTGCCAGTAGTCCGCGGACAGGGAATCAGCCCCAGCATTTT.

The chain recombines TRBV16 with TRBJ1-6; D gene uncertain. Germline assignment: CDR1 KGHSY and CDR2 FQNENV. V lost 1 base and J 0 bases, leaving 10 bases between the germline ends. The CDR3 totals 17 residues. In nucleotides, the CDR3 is TGTGCCAGCAGCCAATTCGCCGGGAGCTCCTATAATTCACCCCTCCACTTT. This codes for CASSQFAGSSYNSPLHF.

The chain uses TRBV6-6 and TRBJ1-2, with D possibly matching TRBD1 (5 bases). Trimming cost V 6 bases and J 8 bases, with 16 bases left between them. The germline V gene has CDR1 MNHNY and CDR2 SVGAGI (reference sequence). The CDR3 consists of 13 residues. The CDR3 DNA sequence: TGTGCCAGCAGCTCTGGGGGGACTTTGGGCTACACCTTC. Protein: CASSSGGTLGYTF.

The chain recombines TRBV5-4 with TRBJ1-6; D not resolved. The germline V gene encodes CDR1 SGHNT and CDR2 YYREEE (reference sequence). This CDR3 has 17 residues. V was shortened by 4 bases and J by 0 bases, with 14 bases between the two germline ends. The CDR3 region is CASSTGVESSYNSPLHF. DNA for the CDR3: TGTGCCAGCAGCACTGGAGTGGAGAGCTCCTATAATTCACCCCTCCACTTT.

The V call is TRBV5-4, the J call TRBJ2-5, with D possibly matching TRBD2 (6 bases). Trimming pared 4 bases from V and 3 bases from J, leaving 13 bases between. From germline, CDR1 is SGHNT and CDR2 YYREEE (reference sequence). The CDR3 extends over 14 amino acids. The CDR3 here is CASSLSSGEETQYF. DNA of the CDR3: TGTGCCAGCAGCCTCTCCTCGGGAGAAGAGACCCAGTACTTC.

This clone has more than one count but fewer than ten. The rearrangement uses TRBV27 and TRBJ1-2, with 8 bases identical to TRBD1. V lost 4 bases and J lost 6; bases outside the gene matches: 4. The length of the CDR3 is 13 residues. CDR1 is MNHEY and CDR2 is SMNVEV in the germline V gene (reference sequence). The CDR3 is CASSYRGRNGYTF. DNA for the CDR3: TGTGCCAGCAGTTACAGGGGGAGAAATGGCTACACCTTC.

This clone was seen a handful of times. In nucleotides, the CDR3 is TGTGCCAGCTCACCACTTTGGGCTTCTAGCGGGGGGGACAATGAGCAGTTCTTC. This encodes CASSPLWASSGGDNEQFF. V is TRBV18 and J is TRBJ2-1; 12 nucleotides agree with TRBD2. The CDR3 is 18 amino acids. The ends lost 1 base at V and 5 bases at J; junction bases unmatched: 9. The germline CDR1 and CDR2 sequences are KGHSH and LQKENI.

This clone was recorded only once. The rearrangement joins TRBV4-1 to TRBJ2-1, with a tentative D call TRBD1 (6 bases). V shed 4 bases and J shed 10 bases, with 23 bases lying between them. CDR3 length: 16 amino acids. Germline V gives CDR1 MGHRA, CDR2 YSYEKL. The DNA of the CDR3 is TGCGCCAGCAGCCCCCGATTATCCCCTTTGACAGGAGAGCAGTTCTTC. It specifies CASSPRLSPLTGEQFF.

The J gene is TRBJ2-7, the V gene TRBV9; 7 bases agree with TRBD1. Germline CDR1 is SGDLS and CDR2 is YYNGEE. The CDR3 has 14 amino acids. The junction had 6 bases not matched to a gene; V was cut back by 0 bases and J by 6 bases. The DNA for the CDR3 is TGTGCCAGCAGCGTAGGGGACAGTTCATTCGAGCAGTACTTC. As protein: CASSVGDSSFEQYF.

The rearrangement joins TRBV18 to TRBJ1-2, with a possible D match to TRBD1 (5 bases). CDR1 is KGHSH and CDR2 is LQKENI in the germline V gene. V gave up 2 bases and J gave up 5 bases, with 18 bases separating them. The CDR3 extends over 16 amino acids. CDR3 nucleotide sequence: TGTGCCAGCTCACCATCGTCAGGGTCTCATAGTTATGGCTACACCTTC. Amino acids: CASSPSSGSHSYGYTF.

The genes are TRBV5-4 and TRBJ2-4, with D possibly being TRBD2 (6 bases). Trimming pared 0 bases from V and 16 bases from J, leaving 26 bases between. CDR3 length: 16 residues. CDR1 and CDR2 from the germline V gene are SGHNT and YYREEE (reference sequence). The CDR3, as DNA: TGTGCCAGCAGCTTGGCAGCGGGTCCGAATAATATAGTGGAATACTTC. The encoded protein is CASSLAAGPNNIVEYF.

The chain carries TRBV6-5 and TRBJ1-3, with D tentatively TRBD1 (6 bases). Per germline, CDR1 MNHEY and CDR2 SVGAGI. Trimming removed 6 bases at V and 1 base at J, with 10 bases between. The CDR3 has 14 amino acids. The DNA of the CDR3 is TGTGCCAGCAGGCTGACAGGATCTGGAAACACCATATATTTT. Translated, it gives CASRLTGSGNTIYF.